These 2 T cell receptor beta chains were sequenced from one sample in a study of blood T cells in healthy people across ages. PCR was performed a second time for about 7 to 12 cycles using a sample-barcoded 5' primer and a J-beta primer mix. From the 5' RACE reads, TCRdb called clonotypes with MiXCR, one entry per CDR3 protein. The sample holds about 760,000 distinct CDR3 sequences, 20% to 25% seen once. The data were also submitted as part of a second study, on T cells of mothers and their children.

The specimen was blood. The receptors originated from a boy aged 5 to 17 in good health.

CDR3 DNA: TGTGCCAGCAGTTTCCAAGCGCCCGATTCACCCCTCCACTTT. Translating it yields CASSFQAPDSPLHF. The V call is TRBV12-3 or TRBV12-4, the J call TRBJ1-6; D not certain. Trimming removed 3 bases from V and 8 bases from J, with 11 bases in between. CDR3 size: 14 residues.

This clonotype was seen a handful of times. A read error may produce the germline difference seen at one junction end. The chain uses TRBV5-1 and TRBJ2-5, with a possible D match to TRBD2 (5 bases). The CDR3 is made up of 14 amino acids. Germline assignment: CDR1 SGHRS and CDR2 YFSETQ. CDR3 loop: CASSSLTGFNERFF. In nucleotides, the CDR3 is TGCGCCAGCAGCTCTCTGACTGGATTCAATGAGCGGTTCTTC.